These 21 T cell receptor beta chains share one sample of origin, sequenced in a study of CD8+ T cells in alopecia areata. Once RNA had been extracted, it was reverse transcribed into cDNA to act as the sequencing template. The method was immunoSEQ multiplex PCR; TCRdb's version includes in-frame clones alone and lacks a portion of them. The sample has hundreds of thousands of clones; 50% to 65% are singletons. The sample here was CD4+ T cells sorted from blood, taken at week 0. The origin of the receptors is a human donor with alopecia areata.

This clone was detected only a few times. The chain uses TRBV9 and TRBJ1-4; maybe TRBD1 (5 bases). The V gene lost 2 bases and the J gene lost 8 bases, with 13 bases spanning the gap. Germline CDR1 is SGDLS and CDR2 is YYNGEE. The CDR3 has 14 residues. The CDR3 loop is CASSVGGVSEKLFF. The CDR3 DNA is TGTGCCAGCAGCGTCGGGGGTGTATCCGAAAAACTGTTTTTT.

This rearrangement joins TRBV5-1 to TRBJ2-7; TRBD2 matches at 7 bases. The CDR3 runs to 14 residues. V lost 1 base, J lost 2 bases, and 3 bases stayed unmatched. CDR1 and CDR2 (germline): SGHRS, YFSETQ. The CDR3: CASSLWEGPYEQYF. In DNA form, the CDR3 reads TGCGCCAGCAGCTTGTGGGAGGGACCCTACGAGCAGTACTTC.

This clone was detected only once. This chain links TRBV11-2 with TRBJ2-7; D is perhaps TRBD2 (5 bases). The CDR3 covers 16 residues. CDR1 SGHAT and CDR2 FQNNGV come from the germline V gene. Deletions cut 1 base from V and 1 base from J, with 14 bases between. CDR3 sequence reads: CASSLAQRFISYEQYF. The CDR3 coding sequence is TGTGCCAGCAGCTTAGCACAGCGGTTCATTTCCTACGAGCAGTACTTC.

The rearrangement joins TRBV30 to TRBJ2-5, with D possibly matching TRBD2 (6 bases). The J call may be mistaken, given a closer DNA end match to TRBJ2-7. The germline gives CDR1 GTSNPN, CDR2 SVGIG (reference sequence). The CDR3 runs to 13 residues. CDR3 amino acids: CAWRTGGSYEQYF. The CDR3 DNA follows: TGTGCCTGGAGAACCGGGGGCTCCTACGAGCAGTACTTC.

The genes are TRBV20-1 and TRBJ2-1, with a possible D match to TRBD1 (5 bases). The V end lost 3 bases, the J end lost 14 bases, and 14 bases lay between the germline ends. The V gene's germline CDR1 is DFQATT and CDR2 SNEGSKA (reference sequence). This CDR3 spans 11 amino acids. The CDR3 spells CSARGLERKFF. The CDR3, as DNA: TGCAGTGCTAGGGGGCTCGAGAGAAAGTTCTTC.

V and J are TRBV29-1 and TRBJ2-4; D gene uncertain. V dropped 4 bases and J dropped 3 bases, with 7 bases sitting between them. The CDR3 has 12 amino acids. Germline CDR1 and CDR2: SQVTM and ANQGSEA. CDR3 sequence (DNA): TGCAGCGTTGGAAGGGACAAAAACATTCAGTACTTC. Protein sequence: CSVGRDKNIQYF.

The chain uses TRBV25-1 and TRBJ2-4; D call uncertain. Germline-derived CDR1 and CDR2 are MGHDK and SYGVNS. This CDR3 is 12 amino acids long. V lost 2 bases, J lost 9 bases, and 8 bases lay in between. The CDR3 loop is CASSEGLGIQYF. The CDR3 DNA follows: TGTGCCAGCAGTGAAGGGCTAGGCATTCAGTACTTC. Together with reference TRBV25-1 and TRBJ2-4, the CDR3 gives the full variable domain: EADIYQTPRYLVIGTGKKITLECSQTMGHDKMYWYQQDPGMELHLIHYSYGVNSTEKGDLSSESTVSRIRTEHFPLTLESARPSHTSQYLCASSEGLGIQYFGAGTRLSVL.

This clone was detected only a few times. The chain's CDR3 is CASIESQGAGNTIYF. The CDR3 DNA reads TGTGCCAGCATCGAGTCCCAGGGGGCCGGAAACACCATATATTTT. The V gene is TRBV28, the J gene TRBJ1-3, with TRBD1 matching over 8 bases. This CDR3 has 15 residues. Per germline, CDR1 MDHEN and CDR2 SYDVKM. V dropped 7 bases and J dropped 4; count of bases not matched to a gene: 9.

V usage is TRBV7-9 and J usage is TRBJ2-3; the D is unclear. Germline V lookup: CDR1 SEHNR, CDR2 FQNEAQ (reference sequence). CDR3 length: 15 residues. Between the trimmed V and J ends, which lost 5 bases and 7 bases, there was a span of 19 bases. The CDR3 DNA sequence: TGTGCCAGCAGCCCGAAACTTGCTCCCAGGCATACGCAGTATTTT. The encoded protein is CASSPKLAPRHTQYF.

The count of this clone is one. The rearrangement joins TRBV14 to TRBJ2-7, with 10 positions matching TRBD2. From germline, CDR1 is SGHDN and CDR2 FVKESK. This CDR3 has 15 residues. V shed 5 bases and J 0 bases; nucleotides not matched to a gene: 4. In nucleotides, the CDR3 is TGTGCCAGCAGCTACACTAGCGGGATCTCCTACGAGCAGTACTTC. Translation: CASSYTSGISYEQYF.

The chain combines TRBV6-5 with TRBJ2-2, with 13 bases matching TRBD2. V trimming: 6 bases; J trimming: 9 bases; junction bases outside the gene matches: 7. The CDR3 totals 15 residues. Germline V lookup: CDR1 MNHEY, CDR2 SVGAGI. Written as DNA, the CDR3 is TGTGCCAGCAGAAAGGGGACTAGCGGGATCTGGGAGCTGTTTTTT. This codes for CASRKGTSGIWELFF.

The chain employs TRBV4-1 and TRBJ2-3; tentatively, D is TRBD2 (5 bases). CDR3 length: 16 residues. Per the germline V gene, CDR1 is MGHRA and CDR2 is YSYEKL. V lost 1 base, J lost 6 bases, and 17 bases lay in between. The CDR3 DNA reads TGCGCCAGCAGCCAAGGTCCGGGGTCGACCTTGGATACGCAGTATTTT. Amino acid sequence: CASSQGPGSTLDTQYF.

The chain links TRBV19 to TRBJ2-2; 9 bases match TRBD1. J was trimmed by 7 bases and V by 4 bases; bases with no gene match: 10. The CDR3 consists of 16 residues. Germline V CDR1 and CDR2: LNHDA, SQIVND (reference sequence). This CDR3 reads CASSTPGQGLIGELFF. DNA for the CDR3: TGTGCCAGTAGTACTCCGGGACAGGGATTGATCGGGGAGCTGTTTTTT.

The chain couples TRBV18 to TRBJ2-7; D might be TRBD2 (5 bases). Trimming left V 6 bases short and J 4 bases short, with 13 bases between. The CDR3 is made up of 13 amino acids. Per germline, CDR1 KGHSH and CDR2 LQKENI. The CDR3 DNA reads TGTGCCAGCTCGTCGGGATTCCGTTACGAGCAGTACTTC. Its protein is CASSSGFRYEQYF.

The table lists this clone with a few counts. Written as DNA, the CDR3 is TGTGCCAGCAGTTACTACACTAACTATGGCTACACCTTC. This sequence encodes CASSYYTNYGYTF. This chain joins TRBV6-6 and TRBJ1-2; unclear D gene. The CDR3 extends over 13 amino acids. The germline V gene encodes CDR1 MNHNY and CDR2 SVGAGI (reference sequence). V was clipped by 1 base and J by 0 bases, with 3 bases between them.

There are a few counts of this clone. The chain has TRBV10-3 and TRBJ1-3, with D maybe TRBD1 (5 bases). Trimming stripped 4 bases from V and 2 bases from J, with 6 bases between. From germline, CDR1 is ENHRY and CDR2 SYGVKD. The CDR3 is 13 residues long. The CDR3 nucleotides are TGTGCCATCAGTGGGGACCCTGGAAACACCATATATTTT. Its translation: CAISGDPGNTIYF.

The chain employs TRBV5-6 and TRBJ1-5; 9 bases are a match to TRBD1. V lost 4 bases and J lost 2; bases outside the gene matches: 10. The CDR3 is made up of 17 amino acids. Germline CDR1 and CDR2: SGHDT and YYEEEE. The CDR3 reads CASSHRGPRGGNQPQHF. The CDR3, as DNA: TGTGCCAGCAGCCACAGGGGGCCTAGGGGTGGCAATCAGCCCCAGCATTTT.

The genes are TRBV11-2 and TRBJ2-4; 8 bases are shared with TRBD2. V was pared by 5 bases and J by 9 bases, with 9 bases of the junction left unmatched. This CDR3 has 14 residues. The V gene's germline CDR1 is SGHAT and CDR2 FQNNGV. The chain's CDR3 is CASSPPGGEFIQYF. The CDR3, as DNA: TGTGCCAGCAGCCCGCCGGGGGGGGAATTCATTCAGTACTTC.

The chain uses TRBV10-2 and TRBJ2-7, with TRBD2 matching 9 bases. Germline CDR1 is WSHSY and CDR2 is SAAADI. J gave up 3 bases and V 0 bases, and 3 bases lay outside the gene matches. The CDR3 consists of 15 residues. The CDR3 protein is CASSESGGRGYEQYF. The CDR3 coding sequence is TGCGCCAGCAGTGAGTCGGGCGGGAGGGGCTACGAGCAGTACTTC.

CDR3 bases: TGCAGCGTTGTGTTCGGACAGAGCAATCAGCCCCAGCATTTT. Its protein product is CSVVFGQSNQPQHF. V usage is TRBV29-1 and J usage is TRBJ1-5; D perhaps matches TRBD1 (6 bases). Per germline, CDR1 SQVTM and CDR2 ANQGSEA. This CDR3 is built from 14 residues. Trimming cost V 4 bases and J 1 base, with 11 bases left between them.

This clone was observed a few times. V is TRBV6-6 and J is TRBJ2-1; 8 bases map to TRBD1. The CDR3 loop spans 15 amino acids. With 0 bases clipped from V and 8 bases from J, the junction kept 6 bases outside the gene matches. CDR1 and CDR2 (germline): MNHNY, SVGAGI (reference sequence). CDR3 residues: CASSYSNRGVDEQFF. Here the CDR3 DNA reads TGTGCCAGCAGTTACTCGAACAGGGGGGTCGATGAGCAGTTCTTC.